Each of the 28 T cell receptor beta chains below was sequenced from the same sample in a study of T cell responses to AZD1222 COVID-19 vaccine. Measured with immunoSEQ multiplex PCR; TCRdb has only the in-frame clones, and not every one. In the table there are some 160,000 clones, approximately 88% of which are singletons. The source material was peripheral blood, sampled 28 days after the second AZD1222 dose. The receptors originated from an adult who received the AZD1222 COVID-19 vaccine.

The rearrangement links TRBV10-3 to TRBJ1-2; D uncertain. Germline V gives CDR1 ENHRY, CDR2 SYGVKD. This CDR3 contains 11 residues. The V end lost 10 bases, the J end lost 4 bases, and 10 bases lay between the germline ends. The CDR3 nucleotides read TGTGCCACGACCCTCGGCTATGGCTACACCTTC. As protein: CATTLGYGYTF.

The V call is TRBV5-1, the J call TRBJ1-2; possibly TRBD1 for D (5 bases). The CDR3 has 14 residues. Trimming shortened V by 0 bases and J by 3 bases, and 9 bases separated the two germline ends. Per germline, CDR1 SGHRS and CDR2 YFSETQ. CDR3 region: CASSLEGADYGYTF. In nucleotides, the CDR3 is TGCGCCAGCAGCTTGGAAGGGGCAGACTATGGCTACACCTTC.

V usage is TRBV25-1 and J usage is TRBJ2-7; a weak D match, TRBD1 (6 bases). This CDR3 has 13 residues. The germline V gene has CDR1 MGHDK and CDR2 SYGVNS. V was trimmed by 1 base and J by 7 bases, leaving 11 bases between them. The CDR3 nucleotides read TGTGCCAGCAGTGAATCGAATAGGGGGGAGCAGTACTTC. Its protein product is CASSESNRGEQYF.

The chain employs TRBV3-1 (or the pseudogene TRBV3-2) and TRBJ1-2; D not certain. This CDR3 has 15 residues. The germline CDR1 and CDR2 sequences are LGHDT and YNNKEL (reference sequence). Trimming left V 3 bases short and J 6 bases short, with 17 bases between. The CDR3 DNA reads TGTGCCAGCAGCCAGACCAGCACAGCGAACCATGGCTACACCTTC. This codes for CASSQTSTANHGYTF.

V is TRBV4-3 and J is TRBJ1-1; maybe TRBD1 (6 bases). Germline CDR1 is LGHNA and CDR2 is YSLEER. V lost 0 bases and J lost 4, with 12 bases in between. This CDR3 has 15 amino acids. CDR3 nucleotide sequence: TGCGCCAGCAGCCAAGACGTAGGCAGGGGCACTGAAGCTTTCTTT. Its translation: CASSQDVGRGTEAFF.

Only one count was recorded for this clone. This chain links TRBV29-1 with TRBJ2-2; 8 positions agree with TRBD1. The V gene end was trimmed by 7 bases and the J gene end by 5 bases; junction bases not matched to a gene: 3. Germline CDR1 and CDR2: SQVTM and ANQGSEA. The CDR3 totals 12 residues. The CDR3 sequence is CSARTGTGELFF. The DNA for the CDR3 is TGCAGCGCCCGGACAGGGACCGGGGAGCTGTTTTTT.

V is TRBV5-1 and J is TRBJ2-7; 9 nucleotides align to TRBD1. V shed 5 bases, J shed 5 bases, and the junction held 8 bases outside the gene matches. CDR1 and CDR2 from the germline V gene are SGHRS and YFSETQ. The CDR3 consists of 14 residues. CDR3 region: CASRGGQGINEQYF. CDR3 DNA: TGCGCCAGCAGGGGGGGACAGGGCATCAACGAGCAGTACTTC.

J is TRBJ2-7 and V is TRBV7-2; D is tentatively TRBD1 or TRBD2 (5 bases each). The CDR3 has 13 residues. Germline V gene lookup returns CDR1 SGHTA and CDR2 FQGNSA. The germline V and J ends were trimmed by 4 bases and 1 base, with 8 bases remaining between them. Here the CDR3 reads CASSWDGSYEQYF. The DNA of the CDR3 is TGTGCCAGCAGCTGGGACGGTTCCTACGAGCAGTACTTC.

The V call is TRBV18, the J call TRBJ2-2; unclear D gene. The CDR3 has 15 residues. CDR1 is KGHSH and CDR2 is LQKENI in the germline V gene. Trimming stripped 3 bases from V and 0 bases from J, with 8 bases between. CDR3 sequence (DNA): TGTGCCAGCTCACCTATACGCGCGAACACCGGGGAGCTGTTTTTT. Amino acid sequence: CASSPIRANTGELFF. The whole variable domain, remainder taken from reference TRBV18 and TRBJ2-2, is NAGVMQNPRHLVRRRGQEARLRCSPMKGHSHVYWYRQLPEEGLKFMVYLQKENIIDESGMPKERFSAEFPKEGPSILRIQQVVRGDSAAYFCASSPIRANTGELFFGEGSRLTVL.

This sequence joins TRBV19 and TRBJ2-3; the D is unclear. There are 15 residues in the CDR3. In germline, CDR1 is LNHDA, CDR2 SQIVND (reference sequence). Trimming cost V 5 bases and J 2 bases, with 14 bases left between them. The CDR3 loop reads CASSSSRRPTDTQYF. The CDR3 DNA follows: TGTGCCAGTAGTTCTAGTAGGAGACCCACAGATACGCAGTATTTT.

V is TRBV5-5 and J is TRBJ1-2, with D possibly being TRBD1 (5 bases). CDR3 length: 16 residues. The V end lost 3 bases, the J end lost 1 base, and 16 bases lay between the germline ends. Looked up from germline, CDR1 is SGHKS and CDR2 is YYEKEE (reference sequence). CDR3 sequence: CASSSLVQGRNYGYTF. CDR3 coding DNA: TGTGCCAGCAGCTCGCTCGTTCAGGGTCGTAACTATGGCTACACCTTC.

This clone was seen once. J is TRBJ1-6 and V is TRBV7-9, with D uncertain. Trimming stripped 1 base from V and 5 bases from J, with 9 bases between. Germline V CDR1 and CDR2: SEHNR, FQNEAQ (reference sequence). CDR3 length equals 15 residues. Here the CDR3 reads CASSLGGGNNSPLHF. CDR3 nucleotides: TGTGCCAGCAGCTTAGGCGGAGGGAATAATTCACCCCTCCACTTT.

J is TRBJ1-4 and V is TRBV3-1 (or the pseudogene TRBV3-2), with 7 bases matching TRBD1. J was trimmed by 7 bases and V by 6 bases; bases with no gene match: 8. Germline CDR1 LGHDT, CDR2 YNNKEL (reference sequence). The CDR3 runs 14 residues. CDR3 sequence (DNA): TGTGCCAGCAGTTTGGAGGGGGCGCGTGAAAAACTGTTTTTT. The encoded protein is CASSLEGAREKLFF.

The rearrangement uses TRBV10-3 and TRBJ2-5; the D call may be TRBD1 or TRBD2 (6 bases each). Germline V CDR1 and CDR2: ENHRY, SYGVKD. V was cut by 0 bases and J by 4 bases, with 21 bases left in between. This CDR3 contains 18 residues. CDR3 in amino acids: CAISESMFGGLIGETQYF. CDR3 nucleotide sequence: TGTGCCATCAGTGAGTCGATGTTTGGGGGGCTAATAGGAGAGACCCAGTACTTC.

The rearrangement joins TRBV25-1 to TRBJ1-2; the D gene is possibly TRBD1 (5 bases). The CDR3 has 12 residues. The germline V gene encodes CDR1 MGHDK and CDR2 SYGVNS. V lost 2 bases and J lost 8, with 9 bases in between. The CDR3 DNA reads TGTGCCAGCAGTGAAGGGGCGGAGGGCTACACCTTC. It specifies CASSEGAEGYTF.

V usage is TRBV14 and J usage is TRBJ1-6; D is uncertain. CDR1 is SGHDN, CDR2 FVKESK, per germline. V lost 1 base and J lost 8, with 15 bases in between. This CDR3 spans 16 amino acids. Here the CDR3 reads CASSQVRSAWDSPLHF. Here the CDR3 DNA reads TGTGCCAGCAGCCAAGTACGTAGCGCTTGGGATTCACCCCTCCACTTT.

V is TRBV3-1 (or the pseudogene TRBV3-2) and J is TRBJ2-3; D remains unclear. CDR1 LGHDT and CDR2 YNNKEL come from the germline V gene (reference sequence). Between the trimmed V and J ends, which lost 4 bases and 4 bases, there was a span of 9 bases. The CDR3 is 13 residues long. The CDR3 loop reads CASSRGSPDTQYF. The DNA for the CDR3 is TGTGCCAGCAGCCGTGGTTCCCCAGATACGCAGTATTTT.

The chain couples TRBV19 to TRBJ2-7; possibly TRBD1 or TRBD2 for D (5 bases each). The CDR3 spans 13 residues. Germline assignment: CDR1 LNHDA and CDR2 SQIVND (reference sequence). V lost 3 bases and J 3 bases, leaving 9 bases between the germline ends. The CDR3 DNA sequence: TGTGCCAGTAGTATTGGGACCCTCTACGAGCAGTACTTC. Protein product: CASSIGTLYEQYF.

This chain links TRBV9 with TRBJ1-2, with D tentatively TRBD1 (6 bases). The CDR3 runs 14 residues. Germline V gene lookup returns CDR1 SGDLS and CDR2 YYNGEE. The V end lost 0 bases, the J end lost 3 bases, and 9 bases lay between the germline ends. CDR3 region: CASSVVAGDYGYTF. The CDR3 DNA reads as TGTGCCAGCAGCGTAGTCGCAGGGGACTATGGCTACACCTTC. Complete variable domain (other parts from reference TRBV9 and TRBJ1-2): DSGVTQTPKHLITATGQRVTLRCSPRSGDLSVYWYQQSLDQGLQFLIQYYNGEERAKGNILERFSAQQFPDLHSELNLSSLELGDSALYFCASSVVAGDYGYTFGSGTRLTVV.

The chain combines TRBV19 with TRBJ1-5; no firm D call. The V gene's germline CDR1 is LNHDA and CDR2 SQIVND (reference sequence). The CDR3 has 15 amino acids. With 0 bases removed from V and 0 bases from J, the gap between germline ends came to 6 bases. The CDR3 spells CASSIEPLSNQPQHF. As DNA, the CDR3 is TGTGCCAGTAGTATAGAACCTCTTAGCAATCAGCCCCAGCATTTT.

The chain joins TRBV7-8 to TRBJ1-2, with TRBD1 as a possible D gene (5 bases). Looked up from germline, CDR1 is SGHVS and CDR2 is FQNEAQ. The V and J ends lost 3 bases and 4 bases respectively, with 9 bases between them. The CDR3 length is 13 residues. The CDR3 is CASSFSGGYGYTF. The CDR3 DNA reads TGTGCCAGCAGCTTCAGCGGGGGCTATGGCTACACCTTC.

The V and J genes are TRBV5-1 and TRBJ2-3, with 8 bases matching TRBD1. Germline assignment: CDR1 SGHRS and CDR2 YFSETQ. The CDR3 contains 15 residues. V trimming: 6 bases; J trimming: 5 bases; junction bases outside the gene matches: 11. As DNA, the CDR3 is TGCGCCAGCACCACGTACAGGGGGGCCGGAGATACGCAGTATTTT. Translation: CASTTYRGAGDTQYF.

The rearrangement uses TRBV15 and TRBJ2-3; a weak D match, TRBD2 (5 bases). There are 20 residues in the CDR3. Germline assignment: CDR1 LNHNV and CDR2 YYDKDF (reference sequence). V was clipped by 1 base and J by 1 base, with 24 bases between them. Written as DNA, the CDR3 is TGTGCCACCAGCAGAGGGAGTTTAAAGGGTTGGCGGGCCCGCACAGATACGCAGTATTTT. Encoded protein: CATSRGSLKGWRARTDTQYF.

The CDR3 here is CASSPMRGRLTYEQYF. The DNA of the CDR3 is TGTGCCAGCTCACCAATGAGAGGAAGGCTGACCTACGAGCAGTACTTC. V is TRBV18 and J is TRBJ2-7; D gene ambiguous. The CDR3 runs to 16 residues. The V gene lost 2 bases and the J gene lost 2 bases, with 16 bases spanning the gap. From germline, CDR1 is KGHSH and CDR2 LQKENI.

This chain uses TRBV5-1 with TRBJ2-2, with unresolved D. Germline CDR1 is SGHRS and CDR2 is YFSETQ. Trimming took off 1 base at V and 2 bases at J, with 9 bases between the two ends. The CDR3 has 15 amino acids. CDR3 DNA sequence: TGCGCCAGCAGCTTGTTTGGGGTTAACACCGGGGAGCTGTTTTTT. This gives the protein CASSLFGVNTGELFF.

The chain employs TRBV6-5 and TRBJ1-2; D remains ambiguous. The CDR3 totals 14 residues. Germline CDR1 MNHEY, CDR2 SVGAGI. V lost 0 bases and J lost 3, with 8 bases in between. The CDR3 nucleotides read TGTGCCAGCAGTTACTCTTTAAGGGACTATGGCTACACCTTC. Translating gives CASSYSLRDYGYTF.

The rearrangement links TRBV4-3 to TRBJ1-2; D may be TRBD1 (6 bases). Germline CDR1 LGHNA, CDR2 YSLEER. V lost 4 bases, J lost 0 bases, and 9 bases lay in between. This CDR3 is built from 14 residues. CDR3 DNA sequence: TGCGCCAGCAGCCCCGGACAGACTAACTATGGCTACACCTTC. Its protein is CASSPGQTNYGYTF.

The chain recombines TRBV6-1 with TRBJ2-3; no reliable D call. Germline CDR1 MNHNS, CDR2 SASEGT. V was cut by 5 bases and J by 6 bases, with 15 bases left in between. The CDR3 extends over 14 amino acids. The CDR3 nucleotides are TGTGCCAGCAGTTTCACAACAAGGGCTGATACGCAGTATTTT. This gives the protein CASSFTTRADTQYF.